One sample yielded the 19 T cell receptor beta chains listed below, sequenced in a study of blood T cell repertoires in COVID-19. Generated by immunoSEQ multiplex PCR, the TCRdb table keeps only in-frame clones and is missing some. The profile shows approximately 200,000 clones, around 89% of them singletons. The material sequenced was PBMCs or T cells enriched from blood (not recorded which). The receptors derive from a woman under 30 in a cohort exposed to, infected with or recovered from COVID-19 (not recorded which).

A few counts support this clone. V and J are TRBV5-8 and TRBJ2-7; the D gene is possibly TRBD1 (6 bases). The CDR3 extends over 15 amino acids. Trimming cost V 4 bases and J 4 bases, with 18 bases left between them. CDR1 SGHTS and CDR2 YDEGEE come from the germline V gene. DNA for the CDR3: TGTGCCAGCAGCATCCCCTCGGGACAACTTTACGAGCAGTACTTC. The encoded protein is CASSIPSGQLYEQYF.

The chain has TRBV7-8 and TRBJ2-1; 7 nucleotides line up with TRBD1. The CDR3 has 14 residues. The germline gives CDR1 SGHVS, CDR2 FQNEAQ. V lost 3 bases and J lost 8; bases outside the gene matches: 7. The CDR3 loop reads CASSLADRAHEQFF. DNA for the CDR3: TGTGCCAGCAGCTTGGCAGACAGGGCCCATGAGCAGTTCTTC. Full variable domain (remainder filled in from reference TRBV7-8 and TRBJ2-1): GAGVSQSPRYKVAKRGQDVALRCDPISGHVSLFWYQQALGQGPEFLTYFQNEAQLDKSGLPSDRFFAERPEGSVSTLKIQRTQQEDSAVYLCASSLADRAHEQFFGPGTRLTVL.

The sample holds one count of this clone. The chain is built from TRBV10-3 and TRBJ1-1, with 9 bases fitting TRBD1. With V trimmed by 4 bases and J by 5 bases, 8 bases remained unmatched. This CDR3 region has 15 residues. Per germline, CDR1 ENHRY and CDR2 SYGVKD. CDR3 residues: CAISGPGQGRTEAFF. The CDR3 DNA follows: TGTGCCATCAGTGGGCCGGGACAGGGAAGAACTGAAGCTTTCTTT.

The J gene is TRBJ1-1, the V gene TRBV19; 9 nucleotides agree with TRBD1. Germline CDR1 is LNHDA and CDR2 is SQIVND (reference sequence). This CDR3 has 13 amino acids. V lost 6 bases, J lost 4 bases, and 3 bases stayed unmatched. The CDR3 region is CASRQGARTEAFF. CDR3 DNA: TGTGCCAGTAGACAGGGGGCGCGCACTGAAGCTTTCTTT.

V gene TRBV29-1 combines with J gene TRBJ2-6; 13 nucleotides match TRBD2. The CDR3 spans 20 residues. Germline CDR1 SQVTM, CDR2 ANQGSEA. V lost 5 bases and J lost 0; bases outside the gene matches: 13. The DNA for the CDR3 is TGCAGCGTTCTCGGTCCGGGACTAGCGGGGATCCCCTCTGGGGCCAACGTCCTGACTTTC. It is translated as CSVLGPGLAGIPSGANVLTF. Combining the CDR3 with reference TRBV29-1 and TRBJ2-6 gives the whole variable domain SAVISQKPSRDICQRGTSLTIQCQVDSQVTMMFWYRQQPGQSLTLIATANQGSEATYESGFVIDKFPISRPNLTFSTLTVSNMSPEDSSIYLCSVLGPGLAGIPSGANVLTFGAGSRLTVL.

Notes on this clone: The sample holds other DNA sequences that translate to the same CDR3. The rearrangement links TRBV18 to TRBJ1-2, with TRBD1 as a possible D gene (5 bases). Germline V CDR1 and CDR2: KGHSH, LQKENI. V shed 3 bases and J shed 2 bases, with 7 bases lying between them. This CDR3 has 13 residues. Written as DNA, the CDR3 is TGTGCCAGCTCACCCGACAGCAACTATGGCTACACCTTC. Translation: CASSPDSNYGYTF.

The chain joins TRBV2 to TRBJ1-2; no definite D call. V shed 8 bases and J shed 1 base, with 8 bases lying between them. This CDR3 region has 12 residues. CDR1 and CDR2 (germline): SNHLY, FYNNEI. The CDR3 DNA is TGTGCCAGCGACACAAATAACTATGGCTACACCTTC. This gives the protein CASDTNNYGYTF.

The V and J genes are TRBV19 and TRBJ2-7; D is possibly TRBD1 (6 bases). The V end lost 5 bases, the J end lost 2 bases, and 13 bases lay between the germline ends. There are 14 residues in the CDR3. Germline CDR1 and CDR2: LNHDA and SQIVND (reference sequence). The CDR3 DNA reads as TGTGCCAGTAGTGCCGGGACAACCACCTACGAGCAGTACTTC. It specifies CASSAGTTTYEQYF. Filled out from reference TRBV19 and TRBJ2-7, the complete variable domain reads DGGITQSPKYLFRKEGQNVTLSCEQNLNHDAMYWYRQDPGQGLRLIYYSQIVNDFQKGDIAEGYSVSREKKESFPLTVTSAQKNPTAFYLCASSAGTTTYEQYFGPGTRLTVT.

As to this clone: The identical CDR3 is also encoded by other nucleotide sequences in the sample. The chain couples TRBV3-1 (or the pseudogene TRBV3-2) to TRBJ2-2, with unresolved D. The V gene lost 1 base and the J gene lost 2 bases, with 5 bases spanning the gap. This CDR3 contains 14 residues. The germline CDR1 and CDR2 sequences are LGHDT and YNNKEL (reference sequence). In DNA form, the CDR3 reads TGTGCCAGCAGCCAAGGGCATAACACCGGGGAGCTGTTTTTT. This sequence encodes CASSQGHNTGELFF.

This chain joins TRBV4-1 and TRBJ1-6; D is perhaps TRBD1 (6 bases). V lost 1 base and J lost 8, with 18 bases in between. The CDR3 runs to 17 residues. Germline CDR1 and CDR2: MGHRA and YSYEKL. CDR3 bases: TGCGCCAGCAGCCAAGGGGTGGGAGGGGGGCGAGATTCACCCCTCCACTTT. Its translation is CASSQGVGGGRDSPLHF.

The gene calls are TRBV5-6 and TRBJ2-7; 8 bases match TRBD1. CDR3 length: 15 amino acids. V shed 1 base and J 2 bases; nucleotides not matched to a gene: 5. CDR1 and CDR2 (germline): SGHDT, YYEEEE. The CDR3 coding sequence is TGTGCCAGCAGCTTGTTGTCAGGGGGCCCCTACGAGCAGTACTTC. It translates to CASSLLSGGPYEQYF.

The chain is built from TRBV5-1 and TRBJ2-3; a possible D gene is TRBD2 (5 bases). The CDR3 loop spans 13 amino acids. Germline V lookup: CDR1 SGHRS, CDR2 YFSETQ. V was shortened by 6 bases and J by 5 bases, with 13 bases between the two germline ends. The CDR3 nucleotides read TGCGCCAGCAAAGCGGCTCGTGGAGATACGCAGTATTTT. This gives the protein CASKAARGDTQYF.

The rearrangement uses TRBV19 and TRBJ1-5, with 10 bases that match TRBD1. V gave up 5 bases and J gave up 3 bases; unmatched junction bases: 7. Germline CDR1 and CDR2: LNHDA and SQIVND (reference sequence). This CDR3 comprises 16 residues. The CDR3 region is CASSSGGTGDNQPQHF. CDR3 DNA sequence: TGTGCCAGTAGTTCGGGAGGGACAGGGGACAATCAGCCCCAGCATTTT.

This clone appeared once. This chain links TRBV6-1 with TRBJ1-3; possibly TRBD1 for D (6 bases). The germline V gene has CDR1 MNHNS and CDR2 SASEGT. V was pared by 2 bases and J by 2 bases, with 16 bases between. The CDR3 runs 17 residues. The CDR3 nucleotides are TGTGCCAGCAGTGAAAGAGACAGGCGAGGAACTGGAAACACCATATATTTT. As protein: CASSERDRRGTGNTIYF.

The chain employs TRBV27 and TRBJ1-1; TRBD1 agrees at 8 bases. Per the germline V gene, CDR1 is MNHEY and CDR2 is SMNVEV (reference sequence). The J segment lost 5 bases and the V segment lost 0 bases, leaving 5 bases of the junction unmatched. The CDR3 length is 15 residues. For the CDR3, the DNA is TGTGCCAGCAGTTTATCCCAGGGGGCTAGGACTGAAGCTTTCTTT. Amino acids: CASSLSQGARTEAFF.

The CDR3 spells CASSTRQTGELFF. CDR3 DNA: TGTGCCAGCAGTACCCGACAGACAGGGGAGCTGTTTTTT. The chain has TRBV28 and TRBJ2-2; D possibly corresponds to TRBD1 (5 bases). With 5 bases removed from V and 8 bases from J, the gap between germline ends came to 12 bases. CDR3 length: 13 residues. Germline loops: CDR1 MDHEN, CDR2 SYDVKM. The variable domain in full, with the rest retrieved from reference TRBV28 and TRBJ2-2, is DVKVTQSSRYLVKRTGEKVFLECVQDMDHENMFWYRQDPGLGLRLIYFSYDVKMKEKGDIPEGYSVSREKKERFSLILESASTNQTSMYLCASSTRQTGELFFGEGSRLTVL.

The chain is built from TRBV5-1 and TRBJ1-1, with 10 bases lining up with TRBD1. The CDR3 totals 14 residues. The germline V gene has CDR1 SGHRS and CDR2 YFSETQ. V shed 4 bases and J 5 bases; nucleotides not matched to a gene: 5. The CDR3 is CASSPGTGETEAFF. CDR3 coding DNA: TGCGCCAGCAGCCCCGGGACAGGGGAAACTGAAGCTTTCTTT.

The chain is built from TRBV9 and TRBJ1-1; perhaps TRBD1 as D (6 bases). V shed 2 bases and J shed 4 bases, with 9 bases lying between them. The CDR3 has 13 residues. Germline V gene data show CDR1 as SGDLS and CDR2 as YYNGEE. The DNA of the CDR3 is TGTGCCAGCAGCGTCGGACAGAGCACTGAAGCTTTCTTT. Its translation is CASSVGQSTEAFF. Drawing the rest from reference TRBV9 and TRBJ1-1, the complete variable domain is DSGVTQTPKHLITATGQRVTLRCSPRSGDLSVYWYQQSLDQGLQFLIQYYNGEERAKGNILERFSAQQFPDLHSELNLSSLELGDSALYFCASSVGQSTEAFFGQGTRLTVV.

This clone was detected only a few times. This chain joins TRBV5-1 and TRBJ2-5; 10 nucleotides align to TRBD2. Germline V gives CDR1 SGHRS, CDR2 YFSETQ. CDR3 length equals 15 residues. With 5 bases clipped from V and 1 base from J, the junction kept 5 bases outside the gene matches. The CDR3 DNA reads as TGCGCCAGCAGAAGTAGCGGGGGGCTCCAAGAGACCCAGTACTTC. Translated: CASRSSGGLQETQYF.